Sequencing of this T cell receptor beta chain was carried out in a study of T cell repertoires in cytomegalovirus infection. Whole-study context: Both CMV infection and a matching HLA type were indicated by public TCR beta signatures. Study-wide results and caveats: Using cumulative public TCR beta family frequency, the authors identified those who carried CMV together with the relevant HLA.

MiXCR, applied by TCRdb to the reads, yields one record per CDR3 protein. The sample shows some 920,000 distinct CDR3 sequences, around 30% of them seen only once. J gave up 0 bases and V 1 base, and 2 bases lay outside the gene matches. The germline CDR1 and CDR2 sequences are SGHVS and FNYEAQ. The CDR3 runs 15 residues. This clonotype was seen at least ten times. Its antigen is unidentified. The sequencing here drew on cultured CD8+ T cells from PBMCs, taken from culture after CMV antigen stimulation. This rearrangement joins TRBV7-6 to TRBJ1-1; 7 bases fit TRBD1. This sequence originates from a human donor in good health (CMV status not recorded). Some clones in this sample may be carry-over from other donors' samples. The CDR3 protein is CASSLEGAVNTEAFF. The DNA for the CDR3 is TGTGCCAGCAGCTTAGAGGGGGCGGTGAACACTGAAGCTTTCTTT.